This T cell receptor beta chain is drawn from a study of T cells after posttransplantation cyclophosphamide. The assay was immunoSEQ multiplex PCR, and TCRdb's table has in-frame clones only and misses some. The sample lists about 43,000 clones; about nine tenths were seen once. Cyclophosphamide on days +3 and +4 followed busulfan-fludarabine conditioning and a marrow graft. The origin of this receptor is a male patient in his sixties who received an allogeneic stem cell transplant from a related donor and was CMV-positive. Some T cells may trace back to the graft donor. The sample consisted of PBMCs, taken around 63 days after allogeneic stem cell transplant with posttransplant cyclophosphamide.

CDR3 DNA sequence: TGTGCCACCTCCCCAGCGGATCGGGTTTTGTGGACTGAAGCTTTCTTT. It translates to CATSPADRVLWTEAFF. The chain is built from TRBV28 and TRBJ1-1, with D uncertain. This CDR3 is 16 amino acids long. Trimming took off 10 bases at V and 5 bases at J, with 26 bases between the two ends. Germline CDR1 reads MDHEN; CDR2 reads SYDVKM.